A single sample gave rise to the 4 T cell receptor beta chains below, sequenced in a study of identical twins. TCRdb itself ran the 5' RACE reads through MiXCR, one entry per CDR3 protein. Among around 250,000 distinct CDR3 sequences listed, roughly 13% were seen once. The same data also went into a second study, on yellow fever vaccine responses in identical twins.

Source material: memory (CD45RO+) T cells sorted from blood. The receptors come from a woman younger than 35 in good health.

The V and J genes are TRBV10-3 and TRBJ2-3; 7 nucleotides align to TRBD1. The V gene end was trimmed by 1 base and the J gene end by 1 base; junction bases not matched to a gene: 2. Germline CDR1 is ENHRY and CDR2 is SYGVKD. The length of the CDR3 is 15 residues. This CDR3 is CAISEYGQGTDTQYF. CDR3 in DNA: TGTGCCATCAGTGAGTATGGACAGGGCACAGATACGCAGTATTTT.

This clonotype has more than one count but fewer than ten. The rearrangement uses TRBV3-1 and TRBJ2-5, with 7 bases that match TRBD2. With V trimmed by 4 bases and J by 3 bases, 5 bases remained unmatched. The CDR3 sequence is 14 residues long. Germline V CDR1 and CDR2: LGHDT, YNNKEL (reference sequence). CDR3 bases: TGTGCCAGCAGCCCGGCTAGCGGCAAAGAGACCCAGTACTTC. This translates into CASSPASGKETQYF.

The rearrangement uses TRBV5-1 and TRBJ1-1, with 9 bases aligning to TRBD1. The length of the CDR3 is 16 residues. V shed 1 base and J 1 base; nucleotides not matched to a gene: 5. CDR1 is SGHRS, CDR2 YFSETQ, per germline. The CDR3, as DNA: TGCGCCAGCAGCTTGATGGGACAGGGCCCGAACACTGAAGCTTTCTTT. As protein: CASSLMGQGPNTEAFF.

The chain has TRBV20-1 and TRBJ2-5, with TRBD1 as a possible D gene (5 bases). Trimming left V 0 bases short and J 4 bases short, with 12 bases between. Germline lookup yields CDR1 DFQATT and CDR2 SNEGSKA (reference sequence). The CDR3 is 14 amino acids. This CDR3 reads CSARDGAERETQYF. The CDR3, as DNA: TGCAGTGCTAGAGATGGGGCTGAACGAGAGACCCAGTACTTC.